This T cell receptor beta chain was observed in a study of blood T cell repertoires in COVID-19. Across the study: Donors in the United States, Italy and Spain gave samples during acute or convalescent COVID-19. T cells, B-cell-depleted T cells, or PBMCs provided the cDNA or gDNA that served as material.

The germline gives CDR1 LNHNV, CDR2 YYDKDF (reference sequence). The V and J ends lost 3 bases and 3 bases, in that order; junction bases with no gene match: 3. The CDR3 is 15 amino acids. In the study's own analysis: For nucleated cells, counts were estimated from reference gene primer amplification. Produced via immunoSEQ multiplex PCR; TCRdb's table is partial and in-frame only. The DNA gave D and trimming, while V, J and clone size come from that table. The sample has over 250,000 clones, 88% seen once. This TCR was sampled from a man between 60 and 70 years old who had recovered from COVID-19. The V call is TRBV15, the J call TRBJ2-7, with 12 bases identical to TRBD2. The sequencing input was peripheral blood. Here the CDR3 reads CATSRRLAGVYEQYF. The CDR3 DNA sequence: TGTGCCACCAGCAGGCGACTAGCGGGGGTCTACGAGCAGTACTTC. The variable domain in full, completed from reference TRBV15 and TRBJ2-7, reads DAMVIQNPRYQVTQFGKPVTLSCSQTLNHNVMYWYQQKSSQAPKLLFHYYDKDFNNEADTPDNFQSRRPNTSFCFLDIRSPGLGDTAMYLCATSRRLAGVYEQYFGPGTRLTVT.